This TCR beta chain derives from a study of regulatory T cells in long-lasting Graves disease. Time point: newly diagnosed GD, antithyroid drugs for less than 3 months. PBMC RNA served as the TCR library source. Losses at the gene ends were 3 bases for V and 4 bases for J; bases not matched to a gene: 4. Germline CDR1 reads SEHNR; CDR2 reads FQNEAQ (reference sequence). This CDR3 region has 15 residues. This clonotype was seen ten or more times. With iRepertoire HTBI primers and Arm-PCR of CDR3 regions, TCR beta libraries were built. One entry per CDR3 protein results from TCRdb running MiXCR on the multiplex PCR reads. The table includes fewer than 350,000 distinct CDR3 sequences, 15% to 20% detected once.

The sequencing here drew on peripheral blood mononuclear cells (PBMCs), taken at new diagnosis, from a patient treated with antithyroid drugs. The TCR originated in a female donor with Graves disease. The V and J genes are TRBV7-9 and TRBJ2-1; 9 nucleotides align to TRBD2. The DNA for the CDR3 is TGTGCCAGCAGCTTTGCGGGAGGGGTTTACAATGAGCAGTTCTTC. Its translation: CASSFAGGVYNEQFF.